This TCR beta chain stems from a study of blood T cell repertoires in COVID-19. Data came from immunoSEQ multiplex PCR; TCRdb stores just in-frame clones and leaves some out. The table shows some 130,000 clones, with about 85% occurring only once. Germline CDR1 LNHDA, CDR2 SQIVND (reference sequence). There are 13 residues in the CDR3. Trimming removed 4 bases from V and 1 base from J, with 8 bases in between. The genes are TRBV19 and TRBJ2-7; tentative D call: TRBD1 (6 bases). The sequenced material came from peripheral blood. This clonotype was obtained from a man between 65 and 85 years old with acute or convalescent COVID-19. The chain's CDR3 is CASSRGLSYEQYF. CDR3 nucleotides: TGTGCCAGTAGTAGGGGGCTTTCCTACGAGCAGTACTTC.